Sequencing of this TCR beta chain was carried out in a study of T-cell memory formation after mild COVID-19. Across the study: Clusters were largely donor specific.

This clonotype has only a few counts. A 5'RACE reaction primed in the constant segment made cDNA libraries of TCR alpha and TCR beta, and these carried sample barcodes and UMIs. TCRdb re-called the 5' RACE reads through MiXCR, storing one row per CDR3 protein. The sample shows 350,000 to 500,000 distinct CDR3 sequences, roughly 18% of them seen only once. There are 15 residues in the CDR3. V lost 4 bases to trimming and J lost 2 bases, with 12 bases between them. CDR1 and CDR2 (germline): KGHDR, SFDVKD. Sequencing input: PBMCs or a T cell subset sorted from them (not recorded which). This rearrangement joins TRBV24-1 to TRBJ2-3, with D unresolved. This clonotype was obtained from a young man who had mild COVID-19 (a few samples of this study predate the infection). Cell type and time point are not known. This chain's CDR3 is CATSDQDGYTDTQYF. The CDR3 nucleotides are TGTGCCACCAGTGACCAGGACGGATACACAGATACGCAGTATTTT.